Listed here are 12 T cell receptor beta chains from one sample, sequenced in a study of shared clonotypes between healthy human individuals. TCRdb's table, derived via immunoSEQ multiplex PCR, lists solely in-frame clones and lacks some. The sample holds over a million clones, approximately 70% seen once. Sample: memory CD4+ T cells sorted from blood. Subset given: CD45RA-negative fraction. These receptors came from a young man in good health.

This clone was seen repeatedly, ten times or more. The rearrangement joins TRBV7-9 to TRBJ1-1; D call uncertain. Trimming removed 4 bases at V and 11 bases at J, with 11 bases between. This CDR3 is built from 11 residues. The V gene's germline CDR1 is SEHNR and CDR2 FQNEAQ (reference sequence). This CDR3 is CASSSITGAFF. CDR3 in DNA: TGTGCCAGCAGCTCGATCACGGGGGCTTTCTTT.

As to this clone: The sample contains more than one DNA sequence encoding this CDR3. This rearrangement joins TRBV19 to TRBJ1-2; no reliable D call. V dropped 6 bases and J dropped 5 bases, with 10 bases sitting between them. The CDR3 is 12 amino acids. Germline CDR1 LNHDA, CDR2 SQIVND (reference sequence). This CDR3 reads CASSETDYGYTF. CDR3 coding DNA: TGTGCCAGTAGCGAAACGGATTATGGCTACACCTTC.

The chain uses TRBV25-1 and TRBJ2-2, with D tentatively TRBD1 (6 bases). CDR3 length: 15 residues. Germline V gives CDR1 MGHDK, CDR2 SYGVNS. Trimming pared 0 bases from V and 7 bases from J, leaving 12 bases between. The CDR3: CASSEYIGGSGELFF. The CDR3, as DNA: TGTGCCAGCAGTGAATATATAGGGGGAAGCGGGGAGCTGTTTTTT. The full variable domain, with the rest looked up from reference TRBV25-1 and TRBJ2-2, is EADIYQTPRYLVIGTGKKITLECSQTMGHDKMYWYQQDPGMELHLIHYSYGVNSTEKGDLSSESTVSRIRTEHFPLTLESARPSHTSQYLCASSEYIGGSGELFFGEGSRLTVL.

The sample holds a few counts of this clone. This chain uses TRBV5-1 with TRBJ2-3; unclear D gene. This CDR3 is built from 16 residues. Germline V gene data show CDR1 as SGHRS and CDR2 as YFSETQ. Trimming left V 2 bases short and J 0 bases short, with 13 bases between. The CDR3 DNA sequence: TGCGCCAGCAGCTTACCGAGAGCGCCGAGCACAGATACGCAGTATTTT. Translated: CASSLPRAPSTDTQYF.

The V and J genes are TRBV9 and TRBJ1-2; TRBD1 is a possible D gene (6 bases). Germline CDR1 reads SGDLS; CDR2 reads YYNGEE. The CDR3 is 15 amino acids. V shed 4 bases and J shed 2 bases, with 15 bases lying between them. Written as DNA, the CDR3 is TGTGCCAGCAGCATTTACAGGGAGCTCAACTATGGCTACACCTTC. It yields the protein CASSIYRELNYGYTF.

The chain recombines TRBV6-5 with TRBJ2-7; 9 bases are shared with TRBD1. This CDR3 comprises 14 residues. Trimming removed 6 bases from V and 5 bases from J; junction bases left unmatched: 8. Germline-derived CDR1 and CDR2 are MNHEY and SVGAGI. DNA of the CDR3: TGTGCCAGCAGGCGGGGACAGGGTAGTCACGAGCAGTACTTC. Translation: CASRRGQGSHEQYF.

This clone was seen a single time. The chain carries TRBV30 and TRBJ1-3; 9 bases align to TRBD1. Germline V lookup: CDR1 GTSNPN, CDR2 SVGIG (reference sequence). J lost 3 bases, V lost 2 bases, and 5 bases had no gene match. The CDR3 sequence is 15 residues long. This chain's CDR3 is CAWSKMTGGGNTIYF. The DNA of the CDR3 is TGTGCCTGGAGTAAGATGACAGGGGGTGGAAACACCATATATTTT.

The count of this clone is one. The chain joins TRBV28 to TRBJ1-2; 9 positions match TRBD1. Losses at the gene ends were 4 bases for V and 6 bases for J; bases not matched to a gene: 9. Looked up from germline, CDR1 is MDHEN and CDR2 is SYDVKM. The CDR3 has 15 residues. The chain's CDR3 is CASSSPGQGWDGYTF. Written as DNA, the CDR3 is TGTGCCAGCAGTTCACCCGGACAGGGGTGGGATGGCTACACCTTC.

The count of this clone is one. DNA of the CDR3: TGTGCCAGCAGCCCGGGGACGGACAGCTCCTATAATTCACCCCTCCACTTT. Amino acid sequence: CASSPGTDSSYNSPLHF. The chain combines TRBV7-8 with TRBJ1-6, with a tentative D call TRBD1 (6 bases). The CDR3 covers 17 residues. Germline V gene lookup returns CDR1 SGHVS and CDR2 FQNEAQ. The V gene lost 5 bases and the J gene lost 0 bases, with 14 bases spanning the gap. Together with reference TRBV7-8 and TRBJ1-6, the CDR3 gives the full variable domain: GAGVSQSPRYKVAKRGQDVALRCDPISGHVSLFWYQQALGQGPEFLTYFQNEAQLDKSGLPSDRFFAERPEGSVSTLKIQRTQQEDSAVYLCASSPGTDSSYNSPLHFGNGTRLTVT.

There are a few counts of this clone. The chain recombines TRBV19 with TRBJ2-7; no definite D call. This CDR3 has 14 amino acids. CDR1 and CDR2 (germline): LNHDA, SQIVND (reference sequence). Deletions cut 1 base from V and 2 bases from J, with 9 bases between. The CDR3 DNA reads as TGTGCCAGTAGTATAGTAGGCGGAGCCTACGAGCAGTACTTC. Protein sequence: CASSIVGGAYEQYF.

V is TRBV19 and J is TRBJ1-1, with no clear D. This CDR3 has 13 residues. In germline, CDR1 is LNHDA, CDR2 SQIVND (reference sequence). The V end was cut by 5 bases, the J end by 6 bases, with 13 bases between. CDR3 region: CASSEPARAEAFF. CDR3 in DNA: TGTGCCAGTAGTGAACCCGCGCGCGCTGAAGCTTTCTTT.

The chain has TRBV18 and TRBJ2-5; D is undetermined. V lost 4 bases and J 2 bases, leaving 5 bases between the germline ends. The germline V gene has CDR1 KGHSH and CDR2 LQKENI. The CDR3 spans 12 residues. CDR3 DNA: TGTGCCAGCTCACAAAGGCAAGAGACCCAGTACTTC. Its translation is CASSQRQETQYF. Combining the CDR3 with reference TRBV18 and TRBJ2-5 gives the whole variable domain NAGVMQNPRHLVRRRGQEARLRCSPMKGHSHVYWYRQLPEEGLKFMVYLQKENIIDESGMPKERFSAEFPKEGPSILRIQQVVRGDSAAYFCASSQRQETQYFGPGTRLLVL.